These 26 T cell receptor beta chains share one sample of origin, sequenced in a study of T cell responses to AZD1222 COVID-19 vaccine. The data were produced by immunoSEQ multiplex PCR, yet TCRdb's version contains in-frame clones alone and is incomplete. The table lists approximately 100,000 clones, nearly 95% of them singletons. Sample: peripheral blood, taken on day 0 of AZD1222 vaccination. The receptors come from an adult in good health.

The rearrangement links TRBV10-3 to TRBJ2-5; D is tentatively TRBD1 or TRBD2 (6 bases each). V lost 5 bases and J lost 0, with 10 bases in between. From germline, CDR1 is ENHRY and CDR2 SYGVKD. CDR3 length: 14 amino acids. CDR3 DNA: TGTGCCATCAGTTCGAGGGGGGACCAAGAGACCCAGTACTTC. This codes for CAISSRGDQETQYF.

The J gene is TRBJ2-7, the V gene TRBV19; TRBD1 is a possible D gene (5 bases). Germline-derived CDR1 and CDR2 are LNHDA and SQIVND (reference sequence). The CDR3 spans 17 residues. V dropped 3 bases and J dropped 0 bases, with 18 bases sitting between them. The DNA of the CDR3 is TGTGCCAGTAGTATCTCTTTGACAGTCCCAAGCTCCTACGAGCAGTACTTC. It translates to CASSISLTVPSSYEQYF.

The V and J genes are TRBV27 and TRBJ1-1, with unresolved D. V lost 11 bases and J lost 7, with 11 bases in between. The CDR3 is made up of 10 amino acids. CDR1 is MNHEY and CDR2 is SMNVEV in the germline V gene (reference sequence). The CDR3 region has the DNA TGTGCCTCCCGGGCGTATGAAGCTTTCTTT. Amino acid sequence: CASRAYEAFF.

The chain recombines TRBV5-5 with TRBJ2-1; 10 bases are shared with TRBD2. V gave up 4 bases and J gave up 4 bases; unmatched junction bases: 5. The CDR3 totals 15 residues. Per the germline V gene, CDR1 is SGHKS and CDR2 is YYEKEE (reference sequence). The CDR3 DNA reads TGTGCCAGCAGCCATCTAGCGGGAGCTTACAATGAGCAGTTCTTC. Protein product: CASSHLAGAYNEQFF. The full variable domain, in which reference TRBV5-5 and TRBJ2-1 provide the parts outside the CDR3, is DAGVTQSPTHLIKTRGQQVTLRCSPISGHKSVSWYQQVLGQGPQFIFQYYEKEERGRGNFPDRFSARQFPNYSSELNVNALLLGDSALYLCASSHLAGAYNEQFFGPGTRLTVL.

This clone was counted many times. V is TRBV5-6 and J is TRBJ2-1, with 8 bases that match TRBD1. The length of the CDR3 is 16 residues. After removal of 4 bases from V and 4 bases from J, the junction contained 10 bases not matched to a gene. Germline loops: CDR1 SGHDT, CDR2 YYEEEE. The CDR3 region has the DNA TGTGCCAGCAGCGAATTCAGGGACAGGTCGTACAATGAGCAGTTCTTC. Amino acid sequence: CASSEFRDRSYNEQFF. The complete variable domain, with remaining parts taken from reference TRBV5-6 and TRBJ2-1, reads DAGVTQSPTHLIKTRGQQVTLRCSPKSGHDTVSWYQQALGQGPQFIFQYYEEEERQRGNFPDRFSGHQFPNYSSELNVNALLLGDSALYLCASSEFRDRSYNEQFFGPGTRLTVL.

Notes on this clone: An end of the junction differs from the germline gene, which may be a read error. V is TRBV7-3 and J is TRBJ2-1; tentatively, D is TRBD1 or TRBD2 (5 bases each). Germline V gene sequence: CDR1 SGHTA, CDR2 FQGTGA. The CDR3 sequence is 13 residues long. The CDR3 spells CASSPRSGTGRVF. The CDR3 DNA follows: TGTGCCAGCAGCCCCCGCTCCGGGACCGGGCGGGTCTTC.

The V gene is TRBV11-3, the J gene TRBJ1-1; D is ambiguous. CDR3 size: 12 residues. The V gene's germline CDR1 is SGHNT and CDR2 YENEEA. V was pared by 5 bases and J by 0 bases, with 4 bases between. In nucleotides, the CDR3 is TGTGCCAGCAGCGGAGTGAACACTGAAGCTTTCTTT. Its protein is CASSGVNTEAFF.

V gene TRBV5-4 combines with J gene TRBJ1-2; no definite D call. V was shortened by 3 bases and J by 4 bases, with 13 bases between the two germline ends. The CDR3 contains 14 residues. Germline lookup yields CDR1 SGHNT and CDR2 YYREEE (reference sequence). The CDR3 reads CASSSPGVSYGYTF. The CDR3 DNA reads as TGTGCCAGCAGCTCCCCCGGGGTCTCCTATGGCTACACCTTC.

This chain connects TRBV19 to TRBJ1-1; D might be TRBD1 (6 bases). V was clipped by 4 bases and J by 5 bases, with 20 bases between them. The CDR3 has 16 residues. Germline V gene data show CDR1 as LNHDA and CDR2 as SQIVND (reference sequence). In nucleotides, the CDR3 is TGTGCCAGTAGTACACCGGGCAGGGGATTAAAAACTGAAGCTTTCTTT. Encoded protein: CASSTPGRGLKTEAFF. Variable domain in full (rest from reference TRBV19 and TRBJ1-1): DGGITQSPKYLFRKEGQNVTLSCEQNLNHDAMYWYRQDPGQGLRLIYYSQIVNDFQKGDIAEGYSVSREKKESFPLTVTSAQKNPTAFYLCASSTPGRGLKTEAFFGQGTRLTVV.

The chain joins TRBV2 to TRBJ2-5; weak D call: TRBD1 (6 bases). V dropped 6 bases and J dropped 1 base, with 12 bases sitting between them. There are 14 residues in the CDR3. From germline, CDR1 is SNHLY and CDR2 FYNNEI. The CDR3 region is CASRARTVQETQYF. The CDR3 coding sequence is TGTGCCAGCAGAGCAAGGACAGTCCAAGAGACCCAGTACTTC.

The genes are TRBV7-2 and TRBJ2-1; TRBD1 is a possible D gene (6 bases). V was shortened by 3 bases and J by 10 bases, with 13 bases between the two germline ends. CDR3 length equals 13 residues. Germline V gene sequence: CDR1 SGHTA, CDR2 FQGNSA. The CDR3 region is CASSFVGGREQFF. Here the CDR3 DNA reads TGTGCCAGCAGCTTCGTAGGGGGACGGGAGCAGTTCTTC. The entire variable domain, with the rest obtained from reference TRBV7-2 and TRBJ2-1, is as follows: GAGVSQSPSNKVTEKGKDVELRCDPISGHTALYWYRQSLGQGLEFLIYFQGNSAPDKSGLPSDRFSAERTGGSVSTLTIQRTQQEDSAVYLCASSFVGGREQFFGPGTRLTVL.

The gene calls are TRBV3-1 (or the pseudogene TRBV3-2) and TRBJ2-7; weak D call: TRBD1 (6 bases). The CDR3 is made up of 12 amino acids. Germline CDR1 LGHDT, CDR2 YNNKEL (reference sequence). Between the trimmed V and J ends, which lost 5 bases and 6 bases, there was a span of 11 bases. The CDR3 DNA follows: TGTGCCAGCAGCTACGGACAGTCCGAGCAGTACTTC. It translates to CASSYGQSEQYF.

This chain connects TRBV4-1 to TRBJ1-3, with a possible D match to TRBD1 (6 bases). The germline V and J ends were trimmed by 5 bases and 0 bases, with 17 bases remaining between them. CDR1 is MGHRA and CDR2 is YSYEKL in the germline V gene. The CDR3 contains 17 residues. The CDR3 nucleotides are TGCGCCAGCAGCGAGGCGGGGGCTTCTAACTCTGGAAACACCATATATTTT. Translated: CASSEAGASNSGNTIYF.

The chain recombines TRBV21-1 with TRBJ1-1. TRBV21-1 represents a pseudogene. This CDR3 spans 12 amino acids. The CDR3 DNA reads as TGTGCCAGCACCTCGAGCCTCACGGGAGCTTTCTTT. It yields the protein CASTSSLTGAFF.

The chain carries TRBV2 and TRBJ2-1; TRBD2 agrees at 10 bases. CDR1 SNHLY and CDR2 FYNNEI come from the germline V gene. This CDR3 contains 16 residues. Losses at the gene ends were 5 bases for V and 2 bases for J; bases not matched to a gene: 6. Here the CDR3 DNA reads TGTGCCAGCAGTTTCCGGACTAGCGGTCCCTACAATGAGCAGTTCTTC. It codes for CASSFRTSGPYNEQFF.

Only one count was recorded for this clone. This CDR3 is CASRRTGNTEAFF. CDR3 bases: TGTGCCAGCAGGAGGACAGGAAACACTGAAGCTTTCTTT. The rearrangement joins TRBV6-5 to TRBJ1-1, with 7 bases aligning to TRBD1. The V and J ends lost 6 bases and 2 bases, in that order; junction bases with no gene match: 3. Germline assignment: CDR1 MNHEY and CDR2 SVGAGI. This CDR3 is 13 amino acids long.

J is TRBJ1-1 and V is TRBV4-1; TRBD1 aligns across 9 bases. Germline V gene sequence: CDR1 MGHRA, CDR2 YSYEKL. The CDR3 runs 16 residues. The junction had 6 bases not matched to a gene; V was cut back by 4 bases and J by 0 bases. The CDR3 DNA reads TGCGCCAGCAGCCCGGGACAGGGTTTCATGAACACTGAAGCTTTCTTT. This codes for CASSPGQGFMNTEAFF.

This chain's CDR3 is CASSTSYGYTF. The CDR3 bases are TGTGCCAGCAGTACCTCCTACGGCTACACCTTC. The chain combines TRBV6-2 or TRBV6-3 with TRBJ1-2; D is unclear. In germline, CDR1 is MNHEY, CDR2 SVGEGT. The CDR3 sequence is 11 residues long. The V and J ends lost 5 bases and 8 bases respectively, with 9 bases between them.

The chain uses TRBV7-8 and TRBJ2-2; no clear D. V shed 1 base and J shed 4 bases, with 7 bases lying between them. The CDR3 consists of 14 residues. Germline CDR1 SGHVS, CDR2 FQNEAQ. The CDR3 reads CASSLVVGTGELFF. The CDR3 nucleotides are TGTGCCAGCAGCTTAGTTGTGGGCACCGGGGAGCTGTTTTTT.

The chain has TRBV10-3 and TRBJ2-3; D is unclear. The germline V gene has CDR1 ENHRY and CDR2 SYGVKD. CDR3 length: 11 amino acids. Trimming pared 9 bases from V and 6 bases from J, leaving 10 bases between. This CDR3 is CAIRKGDTQYF. In DNA, the CDR3 is TGTGCCATAAGGAAAGGGGATACGCAGTATTTT.

The J gene is TRBJ2-7, the V gene TRBV2; D perhaps matches TRBD2 (6 bases). The germline V gene encodes CDR1 SNHLY and CDR2 FYNNEI. V was cut by 7 bases and J by 0 bases, with 13 bases left in between. The CDR3 is 14 amino acids. CDR3 DNA sequence: TGTGCCAGCACGGAGCGGGTCACCTCCTACGAGCAGTACTTC. Translation gives CASTERVTSYEQYF.

The chain couples TRBV30 to TRBJ1-4, with 10 nucleotides matching TRBD1. Trimming took 4 bases from V and 5 from J; bases not matched to a gene: 7. The germline V gene encodes CDR1 GTSNPN and CDR2 SVGIG (reference sequence). This CDR3 contains 15 residues. CDR3 DNA sequence: TGTGCCTGGAACCAGACGGGACAGGGGAATGAAAAACTGTTTTTT. This translates into CAWNQTGQGNEKLFF.

CDR3 region: CASSLPAARGATEAFF. The CDR3 DNA is TGTGCCAGCAGCTTGCCAGCCGCCCGGGGGGCCACTGAAGCTTTCTTT. The chain couples TRBV5-4 to TRBJ1-1, with a weak D call TRBD1 (6 bases). Germline CDR1 reads SGHNT; CDR2 reads YYREEE (reference sequence). Trimming left V 1 base short and J 4 bases short, with 17 bases between. This CDR3 spans 16 amino acids.

The chain uses TRBV7-9 and TRBJ1-2; unclear D gene. Germline V lookup: CDR1 SEHNR, CDR2 FQNEAQ (reference sequence). V lost 5 bases and J lost 2, with 9 bases in between. This CDR3 is 13 amino acids long. The CDR3 DNA sequence: TGTGCCAGCAGCCCTTACGGCAACTATGGCTACACCTTC. This codes for CASSPYGNYGYTF.

The chain carries TRBV15 and TRBJ2-5; perhaps TRBD2 as D (6 bases). V was clipped by 3 bases and J by 5 bases, with 13 bases between them. Germline V gene data show CDR1 as LNHNV and CDR2 as YYDKDF (reference sequence). The CDR3 is 14 residues long. CDR3 coding DNA: TGTGCCACCAGCAGGTACTCGGGGGAGGAGACCCAGTACTTC. This sequence encodes CATSRYSGEETQYF.

The chain combines TRBV27 with TRBJ2-2; D is possibly TRBD1 (6 bases). The CDR3 consists of 16 residues. In germline, CDR1 is MNHEY, CDR2 SMNVEV (reference sequence). The ends were cut back, 4 bases at V and 5 bases at J, with 17 bases in the middle. Here the CDR3 reads CASSSLRGAYTGELFF. CDR3 DNA sequence: TGTGCCAGCAGTTCCCTCAGGGGCGCTTATACCGGGGAGCTGTTTTTT.